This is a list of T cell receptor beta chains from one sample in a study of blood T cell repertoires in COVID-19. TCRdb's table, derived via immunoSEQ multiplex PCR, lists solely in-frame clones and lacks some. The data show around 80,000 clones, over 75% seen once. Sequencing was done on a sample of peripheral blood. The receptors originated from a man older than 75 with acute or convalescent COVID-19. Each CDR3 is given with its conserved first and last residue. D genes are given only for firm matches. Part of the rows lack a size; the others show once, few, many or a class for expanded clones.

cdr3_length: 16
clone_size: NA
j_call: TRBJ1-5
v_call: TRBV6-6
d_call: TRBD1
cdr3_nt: TGTGCCAGCAGTTATCCGGGACAGAATAGCAATCAGCCCCAGCATTTT
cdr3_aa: CASSYPGQNSNQPQHF

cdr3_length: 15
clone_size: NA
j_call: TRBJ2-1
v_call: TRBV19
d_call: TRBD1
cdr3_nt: TGTGCCAGTAGCAATATAGGGACAGGGGGCGATGAGCAGTTCTTC
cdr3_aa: CASSNIGTGGDEQFF

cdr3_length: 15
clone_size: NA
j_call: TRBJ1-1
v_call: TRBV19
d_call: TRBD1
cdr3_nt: TGTGCCAGTAGTTCGGGACAGGGGGCTGACACTGAAGCTTTCTTT
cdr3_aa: CASSSGQGADTEAFF

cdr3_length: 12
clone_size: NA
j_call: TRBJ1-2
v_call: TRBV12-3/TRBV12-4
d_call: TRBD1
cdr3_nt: TGTGCCAGCAGTTTAGGGACAGGAATCTACACCTTC
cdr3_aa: CASSLGTGIYTF

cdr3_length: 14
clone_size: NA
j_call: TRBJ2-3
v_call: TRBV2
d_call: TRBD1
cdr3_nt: TGTGCCAACGCCGGGACAGGGGGCTCAGATACGCAGTATTTT
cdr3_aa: CANAGTGGSDTQYF

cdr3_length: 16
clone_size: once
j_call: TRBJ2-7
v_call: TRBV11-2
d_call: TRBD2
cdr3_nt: TGTGCCAGCAGCTTAACCCTTCTAGCGGGGTCGGACGAGCAGTACTTC
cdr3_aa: CASSLTLLAGSDEQYF

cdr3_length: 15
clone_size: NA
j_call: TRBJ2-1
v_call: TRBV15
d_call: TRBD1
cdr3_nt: TGTGCCACCAGCAGACCCGAGACAGGGAACAATGAGCAGTTCTTC
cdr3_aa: CATSRPETGNNEQFF

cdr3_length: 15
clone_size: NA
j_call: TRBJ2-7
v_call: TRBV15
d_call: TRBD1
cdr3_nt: TGTGCCACCAGCAGTGAACCGGGACAGTTCTACGAGCAGTACTTC
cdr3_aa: CATSSEPGQFYEQYF

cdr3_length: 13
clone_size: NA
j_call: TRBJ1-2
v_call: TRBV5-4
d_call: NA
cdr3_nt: TGTGCCAGCAGCTTGGACATGGACTATGGCTACACCTTC
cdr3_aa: CASSLDMDYGYTF

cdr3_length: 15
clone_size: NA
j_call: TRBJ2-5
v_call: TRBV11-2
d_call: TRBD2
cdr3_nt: TGTGCCAGCAGTTTCTCGGGCCGGGGGGGTGAGACCCAGTACTTC
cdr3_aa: CASSFSGRGGETQYF

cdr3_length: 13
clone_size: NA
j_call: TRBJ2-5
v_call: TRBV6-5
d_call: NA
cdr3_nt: TGTGCCAGCAGTTACGTCAGGCAAGAGACCCAGTACTTC
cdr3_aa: CASSYVRQETQYF

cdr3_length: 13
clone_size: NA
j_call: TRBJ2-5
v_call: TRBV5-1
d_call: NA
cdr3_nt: TGCGCCAGCGAGGAGGGGGGGCAAGAGACCCAGTACTTC
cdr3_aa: CASEEGGQETQYF

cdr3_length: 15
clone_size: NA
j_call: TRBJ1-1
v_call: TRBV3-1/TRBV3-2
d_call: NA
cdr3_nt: TGTGCCAGCAGCCAAGAATCGGGAGCGAACACTGAAGCTTTCTTT
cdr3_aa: CASSQESGANTEAFF

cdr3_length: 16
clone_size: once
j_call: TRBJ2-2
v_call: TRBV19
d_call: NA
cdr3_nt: TGTGCCAGTAGCCCGACCGTTCGGACAGCCACCGGGGAGCTGTTTTTT
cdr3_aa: CASSPTVRTATGELFF

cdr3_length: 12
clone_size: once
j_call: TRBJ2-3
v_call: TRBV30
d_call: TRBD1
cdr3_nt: TGTGCCTGGGGACAGGGGTCAGATACGCAGTATTTT
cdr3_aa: CAWGQGSDTQYF

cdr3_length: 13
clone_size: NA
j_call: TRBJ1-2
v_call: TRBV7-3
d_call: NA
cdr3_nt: TGTGCCAGCAGCTTCAGACAGACCGACCCCTACACCTTC
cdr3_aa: CASSFRQTDPYTF

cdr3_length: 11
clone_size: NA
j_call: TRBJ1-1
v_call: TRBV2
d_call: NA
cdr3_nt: TGTGCCAGCAGTCAGAAAGATGAAGCTTTCTTT
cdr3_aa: CASSQKDEAFF

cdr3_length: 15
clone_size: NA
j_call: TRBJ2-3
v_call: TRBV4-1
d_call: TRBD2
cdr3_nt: TGCGCCAGCAGCCAAGTAGCGGGGGGAGCAGATACGCAGTATTTT
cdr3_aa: CASSQVAGGADTQYF

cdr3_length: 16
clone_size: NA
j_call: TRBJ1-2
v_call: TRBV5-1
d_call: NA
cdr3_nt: TGCGCCAGCAGCTCCACCGGTGCGTCGGCTAACTATGGCTACACCTTC
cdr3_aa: CASSSTGASANYGYTF

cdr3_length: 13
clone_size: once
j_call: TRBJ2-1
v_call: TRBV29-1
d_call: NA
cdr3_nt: TGCAGCGTTGATAGGCCCCAGGGAAATGAGCAGTTCTTC
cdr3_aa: CSVDRPQGNEQFF

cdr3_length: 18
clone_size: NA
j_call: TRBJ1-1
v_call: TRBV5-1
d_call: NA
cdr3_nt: TGCGCCAGCCACTCCATGGGGACATCCTCTTTAAAGGCCACTGAAGCTTTCTTT
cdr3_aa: CASHSMGTSSLKATEAFF

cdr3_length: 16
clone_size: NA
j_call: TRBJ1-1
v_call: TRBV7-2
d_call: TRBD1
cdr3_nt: TGTGCCAGCAGCTTAGGGACAGGGGGGATGAACACTGAAGCTTTCTTT
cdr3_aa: CASSLGTGGMNTEAFF

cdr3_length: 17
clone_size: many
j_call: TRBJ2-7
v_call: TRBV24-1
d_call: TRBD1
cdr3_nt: TGTGCCACCAGTGATTTGTCAGAAGGACAGGTTCTTTCCGAGCAGTACTTC
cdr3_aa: CATSDLSEGQVLSEQYF

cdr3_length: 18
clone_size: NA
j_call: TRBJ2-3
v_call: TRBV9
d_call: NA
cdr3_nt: TGTGCCAGCAGCTCTCGAATATGGGCCCTTGGGAGCACAGATACGCAGTATTTT
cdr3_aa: CASSSRIWALGSTDTQYF

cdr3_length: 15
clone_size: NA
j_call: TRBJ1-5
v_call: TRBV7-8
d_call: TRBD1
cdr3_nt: TGTGCCAGCAGCCACTGGACAGGGAAAGGTCAGCCCCAGCATTTT
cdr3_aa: CASSHWTGKGQPQHF

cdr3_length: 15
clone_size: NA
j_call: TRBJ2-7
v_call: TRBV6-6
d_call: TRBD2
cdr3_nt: TGTGCCAGCAGTTACATGGAGCGGGGGGGCCACGAGCAGTACTTC
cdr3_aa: CASSYMERGGHEQYF

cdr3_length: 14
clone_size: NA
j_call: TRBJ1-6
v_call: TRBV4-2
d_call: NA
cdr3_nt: TGTGCCAGCAGCCTAACAGGGATTAATTCACCCCTCCACTTT
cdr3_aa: CASSLTGINSPLHF

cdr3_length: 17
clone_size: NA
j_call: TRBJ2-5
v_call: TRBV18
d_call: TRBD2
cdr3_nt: TGTGCCAGCTCACCACCCGGACTAGCGGGGGGGCAAGAGACCCAGTACTTC
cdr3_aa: CASSPPGLAGGQETQYF

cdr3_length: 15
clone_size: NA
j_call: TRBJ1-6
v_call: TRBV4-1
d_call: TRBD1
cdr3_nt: TGCGCCAGCAGCCAGGAAGGACAGGGACGCTCACCCCTCCACTTT
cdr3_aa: CASSQEGQGRSPLHF

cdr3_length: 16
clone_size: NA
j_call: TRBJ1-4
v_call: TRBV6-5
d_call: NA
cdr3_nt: TGTGCCAGCAGTTCGGGCCAACGGACAGCTAATGAAAAACTGTTTTTT
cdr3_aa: CASSSGQRTANEKLFF

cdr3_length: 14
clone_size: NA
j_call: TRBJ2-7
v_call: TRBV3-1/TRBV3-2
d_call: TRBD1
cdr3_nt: TGTGCCAGCAGCCCCCGGGACAGAGACATCGAGCAGTACTTC
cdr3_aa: CASSPRDRDIEQYF

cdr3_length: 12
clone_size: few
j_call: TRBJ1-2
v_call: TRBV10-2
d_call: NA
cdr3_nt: TGCGCCTCCTTGGCCCGTAACCATGGCTACACCTTC
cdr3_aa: CASLARNHGYTF

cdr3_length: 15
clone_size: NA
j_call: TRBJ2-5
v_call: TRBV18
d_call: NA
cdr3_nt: TGTGCCAGCTCACCCTTAGCGGAACCACAAGAGACCCAGTACTTC
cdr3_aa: CASSPLAEPQETQYF

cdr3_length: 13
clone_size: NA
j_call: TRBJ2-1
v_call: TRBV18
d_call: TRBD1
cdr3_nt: TGTGCCAGCACGACAGGGTTGGACAATGAGCAGTTCTTC
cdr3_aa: CASTTGLDNEQFF

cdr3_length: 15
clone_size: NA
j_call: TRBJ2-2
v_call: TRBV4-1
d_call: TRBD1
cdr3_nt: TGCGCCAGCAGCCAGGGACAGGGAAACACCGGGGAGCTGTTTTTT
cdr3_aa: CASSQGQGNTGELFF

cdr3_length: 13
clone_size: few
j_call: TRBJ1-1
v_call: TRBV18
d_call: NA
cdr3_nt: TGTGCCAGCTCACCCCTGGGGGAGGGTGAAGCTTTCTTT
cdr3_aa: CASSPLGEGEAFF

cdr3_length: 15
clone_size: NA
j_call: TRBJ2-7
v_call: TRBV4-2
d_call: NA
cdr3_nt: TGTGCCAGCAGCCAAGAGTTCACAGGCCCCTACGAGCAGTACTTC
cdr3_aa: CASSQEFTGPYEQYF

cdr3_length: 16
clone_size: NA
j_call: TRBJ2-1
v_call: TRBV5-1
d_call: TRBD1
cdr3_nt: TGCGCCAGCAGCAAACCCATGAGGGACAGGGGGGATGAGCAGTTCTTC
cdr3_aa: CASSKPMRDRGDEQFF

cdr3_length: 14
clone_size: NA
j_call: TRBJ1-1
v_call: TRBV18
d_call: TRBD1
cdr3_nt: TGTGCCAGCTCAACCGGGACAGTGAACACTGAAGCTTTCTTT
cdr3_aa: CASSTGTVNTEAFF

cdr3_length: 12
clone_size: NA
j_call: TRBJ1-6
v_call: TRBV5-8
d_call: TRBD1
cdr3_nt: TGTGCCAGCAGCCCAAACAGGGGTCCCCTCCACTTT
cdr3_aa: CASSPNRGPLHF

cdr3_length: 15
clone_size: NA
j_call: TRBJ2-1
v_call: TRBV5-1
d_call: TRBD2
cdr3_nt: TGCGCCAGCAGCTTTTTAGCGGGTGGCAACAATGAGCAGTTCTTC
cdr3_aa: CASSFLAGGNNEQFF

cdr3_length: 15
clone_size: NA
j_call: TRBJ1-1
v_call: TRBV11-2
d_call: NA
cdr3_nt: TGTGCCAGCAGCTTAGATACAGGAGCAGACACTGAAGCTTTCTTT
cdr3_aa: CASSLDTGADTEAFF

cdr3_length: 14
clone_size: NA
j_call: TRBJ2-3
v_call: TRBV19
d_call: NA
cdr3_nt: TGTGCCAGTAGTCCTTCGACAGCCACAGATACGCAGTATTTT
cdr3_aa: CASSPSTATDTQYF

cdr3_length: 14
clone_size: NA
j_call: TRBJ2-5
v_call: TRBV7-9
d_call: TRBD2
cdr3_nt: TGTGCCAGCAACCCTAGCGGGGCCCAAGAGACCCAGTACTTC
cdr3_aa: CASNPSGAQETQYF

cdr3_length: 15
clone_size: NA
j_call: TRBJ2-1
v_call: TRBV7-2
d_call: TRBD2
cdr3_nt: TGTGCCAGCAGAGGGGTCAGCGGGGGGAACAATGAGCAGTTCTTC
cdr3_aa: CASRGVSGGNNEQFF

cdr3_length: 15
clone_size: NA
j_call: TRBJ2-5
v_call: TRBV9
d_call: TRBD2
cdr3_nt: TGTCCCAGCAGCGTAGGCGGGGGGGCGGGAGAGACCCAGTACTTC
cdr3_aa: CPSSVGGGAGETQYF

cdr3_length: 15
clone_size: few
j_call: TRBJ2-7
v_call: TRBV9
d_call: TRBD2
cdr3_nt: TGTGCCAGCAGCGGGAGCGGGGACCCCTCCTACGAGCAGTACTTC
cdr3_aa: CASSGSGDPSYEQYF